The 12 T cell receptor beta chains given below trace back to one sample, sequenced in a study of CD8+ T cells in alopecia areata. Extraction and reverse transcription of RNA yielded cDNA as the sequencing template. Sequencing was performed with immunoSEQ multiplex PCR; in TCRdb, only in-frame clones are kept and a portion is missing. This sample has fewer than 250,000 clones; about 53% occur once, and the top ten carry more than 0.4%. This specimen consisted of CD4+ T cells sorted from blood, obtained at week 0. The origin of the receptors is a human donor with alopecia areata.

This rearrangement joins TRBV30 to TRBJ2-7; a possible D gene is TRBD1 (6 bases). Germline-derived CDR1 and CDR2 are GTSNPN and SVGIG (reference sequence). The CDR3 is 15 residues long. Trimming took 5 bases from V and 0 from J, leaving 17 bases between them. The CDR3 DNA follows: TGTGCCTGGGGGGCTGGACAGATCCTCTCCTACGAGCAGTACTTC. It is translated as CAWGAGQILSYEQYF.

This rearrangement joins TRBV25-1 to TRBJ2-2; 10 bases map to TRBD1. The germline CDR1 and CDR2 sequences are MGHDK and SYGVNS. The CDR3 totals 15 residues. J was trimmed by 3 bases and V by 5 bases; bases with no gene match: 3. This CDR3 reads CASSKDRGYTGELFF. The CDR3 DNA reads as TGTGCCAGCAGTAAGGACAGGGGGTACACCGGGGAGCTGTTTTTT.

The chain recombines TRBV5-1 with TRBJ2-3; no reliable D call. With 4 bases removed from V and 3 bases from J, the gap between germline ends came to 15 bases. The germline V gene encodes CDR1 SGHRS and CDR2 YFSETQ. The CDR3 is 15 amino acids. Here the CDR3 DNA reads TGCGCCAGCAGCATCACCCCGACCGCAACAGATACGCAGTATTTT. It is translated as CASSITPTATDTQYF.

The chain has TRBV28 and TRBJ1-6; D is unresolved. The V and J ends lost 6 bases and 8 bases respectively, with 8 bases between them. The CDR3 runs 12 residues. Germline V gene sequence: CDR1 MDHEN, CDR2 SYDVKM. The CDR3 nucleotides read TGTGCCAGCAGATCCCAAGATTCACCCCTCCACTTT. Translation: CASRSQDSPLHF. The whole variable domain, filled in from reference TRBV28 and TRBJ1-6, reads DVKVTQSSRYLVKRTGEKVFLECVQDMDHENMFWYRQDPGLGLRLIYFSYDVKMKEKGDIPEGYSVSREKKERFSLILESASTNQTSMYLCASRSQDSPLHFGNGTRLTVT.

The chain recombines TRBV5-1 with TRBJ1-1, with a tentative D call TRBD1 (5 bases). V lost 2 bases and J lost 1, with 9 bases in between. CDR3 size: 14 residues. CDR1 and CDR2 (germline): SGHRS, YFSETQ. CDR3 in DNA: TGCGCCAGCAGCTTCGGGACGGCGAACACTGAAGCTTTCTTT. It translates to CASSFGTANTEAFF.

This chain links TRBV11-2 with TRBJ1-1, with D uncertain. CDR1 and CDR2 (germline): SGHAT, FQNNGV. Trimming took off 3 bases at V and 4 bases at J, with 12 bases between the two ends. This CDR3 has 14 residues. In DNA, the CDR3 is TGTGCCAGCAGCTTCGGGGTTTCCGGCACTGAAGCTTTCTTT. This codes for CASSFGVSGTEAFF. Based on the CDR3 plus reference TRBV11-2 and TRBJ1-1, the full variable domain is EAGVAQSPRYKIIEKRQSVAFWCNPISGHATLYWYQQILGQGPKLLIQFQNNGVVDDSQLPKDRFSAERLKGVDSTLKIQPAKLEDSAVYLCASSFGVSGTEAFFGQGTRLTVV.

In its sample, this clone was seen a few times. The chain is built from TRBV19 and TRBJ1-1; no definite D call. Germline assignment: CDR1 LNHDA and CDR2 SQIVND (reference sequence). This CDR3 region has 13 residues. Trimming left V 8 bases short and J 1 base short, with 11 bases between. The CDR3 nucleotides are TGTGCCAGTCTACTGATGGGGAACACTGAAGCTTTCTTT. Protein product: CASLLMGNTEAFF.

This clone occurred a few times. The chain recombines TRBV2 with TRBJ2-4, with no clear D. Germline CDR1 and CDR2: SNHLY and FYNNEI. V was pared by 6 bases and J by 0 bases, with 9 bases between. The CDR3 sequence is 14 residues long. The CDR3 loop reads CASRRTVAKNIQYF. The CDR3, as DNA: TGTGCCAGCAGAAGGACGGTAGCCAAAAACATTCAGTACTTC.

The chain recombines TRBV30 with TRBJ1-2; D is undetermined. This CDR3 spans 12 amino acids. The V end lost 3 bases, the J end lost 7 bases, and 12 bases lay between the germline ends. Germline loops: CDR1 GTSNPN, CDR2 SVGIG (reference sequence). The CDR3 sequence: CAWSPSSGGYTF. As DNA, the CDR3 is TGTGCCTGGAGCCCCTCCTCGGGTGGCTACACCTTC.

The chain joins TRBV7-2 to TRBJ1-2; possibly TRBD1 for D (6 bases). Germline V CDR1 and CDR2: SGHTA, FQGNSA. V was shortened by 4 bases and J by 7 bases, with 22 bases between the two germline ends. The CDR3 has 16 residues. The CDR3 DNA reads as TGTGCCAGCAGCTCTCCGGGACACCGCACAAGGCGTGGCTACACCTTC. It encodes CASSSPGHRTRRGYTF.

CDR3 amino acids: CASSLPSGGANEQFF. In DNA form, the CDR3 reads TGCGCCAGCAGCCTGCCTAGCGGGGGGGCCAATGAGCAGTTCTTC. V usage is TRBV5-1 and J usage is TRBJ2-1, with 12 positions matching TRBD2. V lost 4 bases, J lost 6 bases, and 5 bases stayed unmatched. The length of the CDR3 is 15 residues. Germline V lookup: CDR1 SGHRS, CDR2 YFSETQ.

The chain carries TRBV10-3 and TRBJ1-1, with D possibly matching TRBD1 (6 bases). V was cut by 3 bases and J by 5 bases, with 10 bases left in between. CDR3 size: 13 residues. The germline gives CDR1 ENHRY, CDR2 SYGVKD. This CDR3 is CAISEGGTTEAFF. DNA of the CDR3: TGTGCCATCAGTGAAGGGGGGACAACTGAAGCTTTCTTT.